This TCR beta chain was retrieved from a study of shared clonotypes between healthy human individuals (dated by TCRdb to about 2020). In terms of the full investigation: A few men and two women, aged 18 to 49 years, made up the cohort. The study deeply sequenced blood TCR repertoires of about 5 healthy adults to estimate repertoire size and the extent of clonotype sharing between individuals. To increase sequencing depth and limit assay-specific biases, different laboratories used diverse techniques to prepare libraries and sequence TCR repertoires. Leukapheresis yielded between about 0.9 and 8.9 billion PBMCs per donor.

Healthy HIV-negative adults with no recently reported acute infections or vaccinations were included as donors. Every donor was a Caucasian adult living in Nashville, Tennessee, USA. For unsorted samples, about 90 million PBMCs were counted, and genomic DNA was extracted using the QIAamp DNA Blood Mini kit. Blood was obtained by leukapheresis, after which PBMCs were separated by Ficoll-Histopaque density gradient centrifugation and cryopreserved in liquid nitrogen vapor phase. A note on this clone: Its antigen is unknown. No base quality values were provided; no much bigger clone lies one nucleotide off.

TCR CDR3 regions were amplified from genomic DNA by multiplex PCR using the deep immunoSEQ assay. For each cell subset, the extracted genomic DNA was distributed evenly across all wells of several immunoSEQ 96-well plates, and each plate served as one replicate. Each replicate PCR for unsorted PBMC received 300 to 350 ng genomic DNA, equal to 25,000 to 35,000 T cell genomes. Unsorted PBMC genomic DNA was sequenced across ten immunoSEQ deep assay plates. The purified libraries were quantified using a Qubit 3.0 fluorometer, sized with a Bioanalyzer 2100, and then quantified again using the KAPA Library Quantification kit. Every immunoSEQ 96-well plate was sequenced on a dedicated single-read 150-cycle Illumina NextSeq 550 flow cell. Per the original workflow: Because the immunoSEQ output held only junctional sequences and lacked quality scores, the filtering could not match the filtering applied to full-length reads. Sequences were annotated with PyIR, a Python wrapper for IgBLAST v1.9, and V/J genes and CDR3 were assigned using IMGT germline references. Reads with weak V/J assignments (E-value above 1e-6), missing CDR3, stop codons, out-of-frame junctions, or ambiguous translated residues were removed. V3J clonotypes were defined by identical inferred V gene, J gene, and CDR3 amino acid sequence. To compute the percentage overlap between repertoires, the number of shared unique clonotypes was divided by the size of the smaller repertoire. RTK rarefaction, the Chao1 estimator, and Recon v2.1 estimates of unobserved clonotypes were used to assess repertoire richness. TCRdb took over this immuneACCESS table, retaining in-frame rearrangements with V and J assigned. Such tables are incomplete; in checked studies, under half of the missing clones stem from an unresolved V gene, and the remainder is unexplained. Clone size and V and J calls were adopted from that table, with D and trimming inferred from the DNA. For this sample the table gives hundreds of thousands of clones, of which 79% were detected only once. The ten largest clones add up to under 15% of the sample.

Beyond this particular receptor, the publication reports: Pairwise subsampling indicated that sequencing depth was expected to affect the degree of clonotype sharing among donors. Sampling was restricted to blood, and TCR repertoires in tissue are likely to differ from TCR repertoires in blood. Because the study included only a small number of donors, the genetic and exposure-history diversity represented was limited.

V sheds 2 bases and J sheds 7 bases, leaving 14 bases between their ends. There are 14 amino acids in the CDR3, from cysteine to phenylalanine inclusive. The entry retains the CDR3 DNA only, 42 bases that are in frame from base 1. CDR1 and CDR2 were assigned from the germline V gene (reference sequence) as GTSNPN and SVGIG. Input material: PBMCs. Recombination joined TRBV30 with TRBJ2-2, with the D segment identity uncertain. This receptor was obtained from a woman in her forties in good health. Some clones in this sample may be carry-over from other donors' samples. The CDR3 loop reads CAWSPSRVYGELFF. In nucleotide form, the sequence is TGTGCCTGGAGTCCCTCCCGGGTGTACGGGGAGCTGTTTTTT.